These 19 T cell receptor beta chains came from one sample sequenced in a study of blood T cell repertoires in COVID-19. Sequencing was performed with immunoSEQ multiplex PCR; in TCRdb, only in-frame clones are kept and a portion is missing. The data hold around 170,000 clones, with about 86% observed a single time. The specimen sequenced was peripheral blood. All receptors come from a man in his fifties or sixties with active or convalescent COVID-19.

This rearrangement joins TRBV24-1 to TRBJ2-3; a weak D match, TRBD2 (6 bases). This CDR3 contains 15 residues. Germline lookup yields CDR1 KGHDR and CDR2 SFDVKD. V was cut by 2 bases and J by 2 bases, with 10 bases left in between. CDR3 loop: CATSDSGTVTDTQYF. CDR3 coding DNA: TGTGCCACCAGTGATTCCGGGACTGTCACAGATACGCAGTATTTT.

A note on this clone: The junction differs from germline at one of its ends, possibly a read error. The rearrangement links TRBV29-1 to TRBJ1-2; tentative D call: TRBD1 (5 bases). The CDR3 runs 13 residues. Germline V gene data show CDR1 as SQVTM and CDR2 as ANQGSEA. Written as DNA, the CDR3 is TGCAGCGTCGAAGGCGGGGCAGAGTATGGCTACACCTTC. This codes for CSVEGGAEYGYTF.

This chain connects TRBV18 to TRBJ2-2; no reliable D call. CDR3 length: 15 amino acids. Germline V gene data show CDR1 as KGHSH and CDR2 as LQKENI. V was pared by 3 bases and J by 4 bases, with 12 bases between. This chain's CDR3 is CASSPLSWSTGELFF. CDR3 nucleotide sequence: TGTGCCAGCTCACCCCTTAGCTGGTCCACCGGGGAGCTGTTTTTT.

This chain connects TRBV24-1 to TRBJ2-1; D may be TRBD2 (5 bases). V was clipped by 2 bases and J by 8 bases, with 6 bases between them. Per the germline V gene, CDR1 is KGHDR and CDR2 is SFDVKD. This CDR3 region has 12 residues. The CDR3 sequence: CATSDSGYEQFF. DNA of the CDR3: TGTGCCACCAGTGATTCGGGGTATGAGCAGTTCTTC.

The chain uses TRBV6-5 and TRBJ1-5; tentatively, D is TRBD1 (6 bases). CDR3 length: 13 amino acids. CDR1 is MNHEY and CDR2 is SVGAGI in the germline V gene. Trimming pared 4 bases from V and 12 bases from J, leaving 16 bases between. The CDR3 loop reads CASSFGSRGLQHF. The CDR3 DNA follows: TGTGCCAGCAGTTTCGGGTCGCGGGGGCTCCAGCATTTT.

This chain uses TRBV18 with TRBJ1-6; D may be TRBD1 (5 bases). Germline CDR1 KGHSH, CDR2 LQKENI. The CDR3 spans 14 residues. V lost 3 bases and J 10 bases, leaving 13 bases between the germline ends. CDR3 nucleotide sequence: TGTGCCAGCTCACCGGCCCCACAGGAATCACCCCTCCACTTT. Amino acid sequence: CASSPAPQESPLHF. The variable domain in full, with the rest retrieved from reference TRBV18 and TRBJ1-6, is NAGVMQNPRHLVRRRGQEARLRCSPMKGHSHVYWYRQLPEEGLKFMVYLQKENIIDESGMPKERFSAEFPKEGPSILRIQQVVRGDSAAYFCASSPAPQESPLHFGNGTRLTVT.

This chain joins TRBV11-3 and TRBJ2-3; TRBD2 agrees at 12 bases. Per germline, CDR1 SGHNT and CDR2 YENEEA. This CDR3 region has 16 residues. After removal of 5 bases from V and 2 bases from J, the junction contained 5 bases not matched to a gene. CDR3 sequence (DNA): TGTGCCAGCAGCAAGGGACTAGCGGGCTCCACAGATACGCAGTATTTT. The encoded protein is CASSKGLAGSTDTQYF.

This clone was recorded once. The CDR3, as DNA: TGCGCCAGCAGCTTGTCAGTAAGGTCGGGGAAGGATTATGGCTACACCTTC. This translates into CASSLSVRSGKDYGYTF. This rearrangement joins TRBV5-1 to TRBJ1-2; D remains unclear. The CDR3 contains 17 residues. CDR1 is SGHRS, CDR2 YFSETQ, per germline. V gave up 1 base and J gave up 5 bases, with 21 bases separating them.

This rearrangement joins TRBV2 to TRBJ1-6, with TRBD1 matching over 10 bases. The ends lost 4 bases at V and 10 bases at J; junction bases unmatched: 10. Germline CDR1 reads SNHLY; CDR2 reads FYNNEI. CDR3 length: 16 amino acids. The CDR3 bases are TGTGCCAGCAGTGCACCCAGTGGACAGGGGGAATCACCCCTCCACTTT. Its translation is CASSAPSGQGESPLHF.

The V and J genes are TRBV19 and TRBJ1-3, with D perhaps TRBD1 (6 bases). The V and J ends lost 6 bases and 3 bases respectively, with 24 bases between them. Germline V gene data show CDR1 as LNHDA and CDR2 as SQIVND (reference sequence). This CDR3 has 18 residues. Here the CDR3 DNA reads TGTGCCAGTAGCGACGGGACACCACAACTCGTGGGTGGAAACACCATATATTTT. Its translation: CASSDGTPQLVGGNTIYF.

The chain is built from TRBV25-1 and TRBJ2-7; 10 bases line up with TRBD2. CDR1 MGHDK and CDR2 SYGVNS come from the germline V gene. The CDR3 has 15 amino acids. The V and J ends lost 3 bases and 5 bases, in that order; junction bases with no gene match: 7. This CDR3 reads CASSDGTSASHEQYF. In DNA, the CDR3 is TGTGCCAGCAGTGACGGGACTAGCGCGAGTCACGAGCAGTACTTC.

This chain connects TRBV29-1 to TRBJ2-1; 9 nucleotides align to TRBD2. The CDR3 spans 15 residues. V shed 2 bases, J shed 4 bases, and the junction held 6 bases outside the gene matches. CDR1 is SQVTM and CDR2 is ANQGSEA in the germline V gene. The CDR3 nucleotides read TGCAGCGTTGAATTGACTAGCGGTTATTACAATGAGCAGTTCTTC. Its protein is CSVELTSGYYNEQFF.

The rearrangement uses TRBV3-1 (or the pseudogene TRBV3-2) and TRBJ1-1, with a possible D match to TRBD1 (5 bases). The length of the CDR3 is 13 residues. From germline, CDR1 is LGHDT and CDR2 YNNKEL (reference sequence). The V end lost 6 bases, the J end lost 4 bases, and 12 bases lay between the germline ends. CDR3 amino acids: CASSSQGGTEAFF. DNA for the CDR3: TGTGCCAGCAGTTCTCAGGGTGGCACTGAAGCTTTCTTT.

The chain recombines TRBV14 with TRBJ2-6; TRBD1 might be the D (5 bases). Trimming cost V 4 bases and J 0 bases, with 13 bases left between them. Germline CDR1 and CDR2: SGHDN and FVKESK. This CDR3 is 17 amino acids long. CDR3 in amino acids: CASSRSRANSGANVLTF. Written as DNA, the CDR3 is TGTGCCAGCAGCCGTAGCAGGGCCAACTCTGGGGCCAACGTCCTGACTTTC.

The chain combines TRBV11-2 with TRBJ2-1; 8 nucleotides align to TRBD2. V gave up 0 bases and J gave up 9 bases; unmatched junction bases: 1. CDR3 length: 13 residues. From germline, CDR1 is SGHAT and CDR2 FQNNGV. CDR3 residues: CASSLELAVEQFF. The CDR3 DNA sequence: TGTGCCAGCAGCTTAGAACTAGCGGTTGAGCAGTTCTTC.

V gene TRBV29-1 combines with J gene TRBJ1-1, with D unresolved. CDR3 length: 12 residues. The germline gives CDR1 SQVTM, CDR2 ANQGSEA. V was cut by 3 bases and J by 3 bases, with 8 bases left in between. Written as DNA, the CDR3 is TGCAGCGTTGATGGGCAGTACACTGAAGCTTTCTTT. This sequence encodes CSVDGQYTEAFF.

The gene calls are TRBV18 and TRBJ1-1, with D maybe TRBD1 (5 bases). The CDR3 consists of 14 residues. The germline CDR1 and CDR2 sequences are KGHSH and LQKENI. Trimming stripped 3 bases from V and 1 base from J, with 9 bases between. The DNA for the CDR3 is TGTGCCAGCTCACCCAGGGATGGGAACACTGAAGCTTTCTTT. Translation: CASSPRDGNTEAFF.

The chain combines TRBV7-9 with TRBJ2-7, with TRBD2 matching over 8 bases. The V gene end was trimmed by 4 bases and the J gene end by 3 bases; junction bases not matched to a gene: 11. Looked up from germline, CDR1 is SEHNR and CDR2 is FQNEAQ (reference sequence). The CDR3 sequence is 16 residues long. In nucleotides, the CDR3 is TGTGCCAGCAGCTCCCCACCAGCAGCGGGGGACTACGAGCAGTACTTC. Residues: CASSSPPAAGDYEQYF.

The chain joins TRBV10-1 to TRBJ2-7; 8 bases are shared with TRBD1. The CDR3 has 14 residues. Germline CDR1 and CDR2: WNHNN and SYGVQD (reference sequence). The junction had 9 bases not matched to a gene; V was cut back by 6 bases and J by 5 bases. Here the CDR3 DNA reads TGCGCCAGCAGGTCAGGACAGGGCTCGAACGAGCAGTACTTC. This gives the protein CASRSGQGSNEQYF.